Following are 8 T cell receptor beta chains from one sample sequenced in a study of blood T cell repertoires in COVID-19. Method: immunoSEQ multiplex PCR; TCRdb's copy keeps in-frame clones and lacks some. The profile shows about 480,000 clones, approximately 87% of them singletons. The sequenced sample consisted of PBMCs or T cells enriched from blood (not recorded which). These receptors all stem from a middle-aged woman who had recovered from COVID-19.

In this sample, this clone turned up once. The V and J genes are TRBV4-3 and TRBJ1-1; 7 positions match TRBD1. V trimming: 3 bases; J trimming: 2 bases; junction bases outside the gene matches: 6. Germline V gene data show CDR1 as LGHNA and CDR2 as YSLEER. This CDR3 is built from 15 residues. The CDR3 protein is CASSQYRDSNTEAFF. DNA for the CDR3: TGCGCCAGCAGCCAGTACCGGGACAGCAACACTGAAGCTTTCTTT.

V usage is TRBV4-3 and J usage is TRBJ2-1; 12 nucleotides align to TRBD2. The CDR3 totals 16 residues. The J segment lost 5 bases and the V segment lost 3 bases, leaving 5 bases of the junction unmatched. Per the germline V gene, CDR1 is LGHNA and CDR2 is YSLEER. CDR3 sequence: CASSHLAGGEDNEQFF. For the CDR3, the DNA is TGCGCCAGCAGCCACCTAGCGGGAGGGGAGGACAATGAGCAGTTCTTC.

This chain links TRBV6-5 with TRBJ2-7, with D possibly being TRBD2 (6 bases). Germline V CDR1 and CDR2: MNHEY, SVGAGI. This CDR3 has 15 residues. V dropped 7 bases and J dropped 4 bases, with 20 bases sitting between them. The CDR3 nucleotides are TGTGCCAGCACAAAAACCGGGACTCGATCATACGAGCAGTACTTC. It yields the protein CASTKTGTRSYEQYF.

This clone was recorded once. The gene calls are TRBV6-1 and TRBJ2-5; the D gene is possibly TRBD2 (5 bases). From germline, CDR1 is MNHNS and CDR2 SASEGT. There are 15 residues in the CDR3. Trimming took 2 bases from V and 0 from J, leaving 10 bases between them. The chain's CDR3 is CASSEPAGYQETQYF. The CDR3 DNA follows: TGTGCCAGCAGTGAACCCGCGGGTTACCAAGAGACCCAGTACTTC.

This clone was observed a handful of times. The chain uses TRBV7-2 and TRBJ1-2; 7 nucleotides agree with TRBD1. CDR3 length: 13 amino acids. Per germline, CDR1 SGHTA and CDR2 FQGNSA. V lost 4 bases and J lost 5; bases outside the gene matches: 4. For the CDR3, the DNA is TGTGCCAGCAGCTCGAAGACAGGGTATGGCTACACCTTC. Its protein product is CASSSKTGYGYTF.

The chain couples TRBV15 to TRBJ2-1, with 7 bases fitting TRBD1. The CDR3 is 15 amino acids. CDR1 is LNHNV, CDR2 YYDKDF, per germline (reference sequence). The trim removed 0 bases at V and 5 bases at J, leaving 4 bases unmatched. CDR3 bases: TGTGCCACCAGCAGAGATCGCAGGGGGAACAATGAGCAGTTCTTC. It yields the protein CATSRDRRGNNEQFF.

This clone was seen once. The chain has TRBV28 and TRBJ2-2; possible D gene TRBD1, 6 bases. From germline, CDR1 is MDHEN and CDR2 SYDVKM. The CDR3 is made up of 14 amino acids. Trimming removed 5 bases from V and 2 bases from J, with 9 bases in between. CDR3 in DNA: TGTGCCAGCAGTCCGGGACAAAACACCGGGGAGCTGTTTTTT. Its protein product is CASSPGQNTGELFF.

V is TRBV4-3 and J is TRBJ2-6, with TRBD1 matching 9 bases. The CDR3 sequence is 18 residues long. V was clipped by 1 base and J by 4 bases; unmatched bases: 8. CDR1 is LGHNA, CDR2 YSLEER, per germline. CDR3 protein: CASSQAWTGEAGANVLTF. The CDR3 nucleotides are TGCGCCAGCAGCCAAGCCTGGACAGGGGAGGCCGGGGCCAACGTCCTGACTTTC.